This T cell receptor beta chain appears in the sequencing data of a study of blood T cell repertoires in COVID-19. Repertoires were generated with immunoSEQ multiplex PCR, while TCRdb's copy carries only in-frame clones and drops some. This table holds roughly 190,000 clones, 88% found once. The receptor's source is a human donor in a cohort sampled during active COVID-19. Material for sequencing was peripheral blood.

As DNA, the CDR3 is TGTGCCAGCAGCTACTCCAGGGGCGGCGAGCAGTACTTC. As protein: CASSYSRGGEQYF. The chain links TRBV11-2 to TRBJ2-7, with a possible D match to TRBD1 (6 bases). Germline V lookup: CDR1 SGHAT, CDR2 FQNNGV. The V gene lost 4 bases and the J gene lost 6 bases, with 13 bases spanning the gap. The CDR3 is made up of 13 amino acids.